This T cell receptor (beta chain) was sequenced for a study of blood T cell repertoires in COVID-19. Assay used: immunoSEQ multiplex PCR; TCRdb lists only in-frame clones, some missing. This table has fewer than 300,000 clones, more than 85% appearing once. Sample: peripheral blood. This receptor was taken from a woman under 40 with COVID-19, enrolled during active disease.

CDR3 sequence: CASSQQGFNQPQHF. CDR3 nucleotides: TGTGCCAGCAGTCAACAGGGATTCAATCAGCCCCAGCATTTT. The chain links TRBV6-5 to TRBJ1-5; a possible D gene is TRBD1 (6 bases). Germline CDR1 MNHEY, CDR2 SVGAGI. The CDR3 contains 14 residues. Trimming pared 5 bases from V and 3 bases from J, leaving 11 bases between.